The 29 T cell receptor beta chains listed next were all sequenced from one sample in a study of long-term antiretroviral therapy in people with HIV. At survey level, the immunoSEQ assay was run in its v3.0 version. Sequencing was performed with immunoSEQ multiplex PCR; in TCRdb, only in-frame clones are kept and a portion is missing. The sample has 15,000 to 20,000 clones, 78% seen once; the top ten hold 7.5% to 8%. This specimen was unsorted PBMCs, taken at the start of antiretroviral therapy, before treatment. These receptors came from a woman in her forties with HIV.

This clone occurred once. The V and J genes are TRBV4-3 and TRBJ2-5; maybe TRBD1 (6 bases). The germline V and J ends were trimmed by 0 bases and 9 bases, with 14 bases remaining between them. The CDR3 is 14 residues long. Per the germline V gene, CDR1 is LGHNA and CDR2 is YSLEER. The CDR3 loop reads CASSQDQGPEAQYF. In DNA form, the CDR3 reads TGCGCCAGCAGCCAAGATCAGGGGCCCGAGGCCCAGTACTTC.

V and J are TRBV7-8 and TRBJ1-2, with 8 positions matching TRBD1. The length of the CDR3 is 14 residues. CDR1 is SGHVS and CDR2 is FQNEAQ in the germline V gene. V lost 5 bases and J lost 7; bases outside the gene matches: 9. The CDR3 nucleotides read TGTGCCAGCAGCCCGGCCGGGACAGGATTTGGCTACACCTTC. Amino acids: CASSPAGTGFGYTF. The full variable domain, completed using reference TRBV7-8 and TRBJ1-2, is GAGVSQSPRYKVAKRGQDVALRCDPISGHVSLFWYQQALGQGPEFLTYFQNEAQLDKSGLPSDRFFAERPEGSVSTLKIQRTQQEDSAVYLCASSPAGTGFGYTFGSGTRLTVV.

This clone came up a few times. This sequence joins TRBV11-2 and TRBJ1-1; no firm D call. Germline-derived CDR1 and CDR2 are SGHAT and FQNNGV. The V end was cut by 0 bases, the J end by 0 bases, with 8 bases between. The CDR3 covers 15 residues. In DNA form, the CDR3 reads TGTGCCAGCAGCTTAGATTACGGGTTGAACACTGAAGCTTTCTTT. Translating it yields CASSLDYGLNTEAFF.

The genes are TRBV7-2 and TRBJ1-4; TRBD1 agrees at 7 bases. The CDR3 sequence is 15 residues long. Germline V lookup: CDR1 SGHTA, CDR2 FQGNSA. V trimming: 4 bases; J trimming: 8 bases; junction bases outside the gene matches: 10. CDR3 in amino acids: CASSSDGTAYEKLFF. The CDR3 bases are TGTGCCAGCAGCTCAGACGGGACAGCCTACGAAAAACTGTTTTTT.

This clone ranks as large. DNA for the CDR3: TGCGCCAGCAGTGGGGCTGATGTCGGGGGCAATCAGCCCCAGCATTTT. Protein product: CASSGADVGGNQPQHF. V usage is TRBV10-1 and J usage is TRBJ1-5; D is uncertain. The CDR3 has 16 residues. The germline V gene has CDR1 WNHNN and CDR2 SYGVQD (reference sequence). Trimming took off 4 bases at V and 2 bases at J, with 15 bases between the two ends.

This chain uses TRBV19 with TRBJ2-1; 7 nucleotides align to TRBD1. There are 14 residues in the CDR3. The germline CDR1 and CDR2 sequences are LNHDA and SQIVND (reference sequence). J lost 5 bases, V lost 8 bases, and 9 bases had no gene match. The CDR3 bases are TGTGCCAGTCAACAGGGGCCCTTAAACAATGAGCAGTTCTTC. Translation gives CASQQGPLNNEQFF. The entire variable domain, with the rest obtained from reference TRBV19 and TRBJ2-1, is as follows: DGGITQSPKYLFRKEGQNVTLSCEQNLNHDAMYWYRQDPGQGLRLIYYSQIVNDFQKGDIAEGYSVSREKKESFPLTVTSAQKNPTAFYLCASQQGPLNNEQFFGPGTRLTVL.

This clone was detected only a few times. The genes are TRBV27 and TRBJ1-6; tentatively, D is TRBD1 (6 bases). Germline CDR1 and CDR2: MNHEY and SMNVEV (reference sequence). V lost 8 bases and J 9 bases, leaving 14 bases between the germline ends. This CDR3 has 13 amino acids. DNA of the CDR3: TGTGCCAGCGGACCAACAGGGTCTTCACCCCTCCACTTT. Encoded protein: CASGPTGSSPLHF.

This clone has just one count. The chain is built from TRBV10-2 and TRBJ1-1; TRBD1 agrees at 10 bases. The length of the CDR3 is 16 residues. The V segment lost 6 bases and the J segment 1 base; nucleotides outside the gene matches: 8. Germline V gene lookup returns CDR1 WSHSY and CDR2 SAAADI. CDR3 sequence reads: CASRAGTGVSNTEAFF. As DNA, the CDR3 is TGCGCCAGCAGGGCCGGGACAGGGGTTTCGAACACTGAAGCTTTCTTT.

J is TRBJ1-3 and V is TRBV10-3; the D is unclear. The germline gives CDR1 ENHRY, CDR2 SYGVKD. V lost 2 bases and J lost 4, with 6 bases in between. The length of the CDR3 is 13 residues. The chain's CDR3 is CAISEAGGNTIYF. The CDR3, as DNA: TGTGCCATCAGTGAGGCAGGAGGAAACACCATATATTTT.

The chain recombines TRBV2 with TRBJ2-5; possibly TRBD1 for D (5 bases). Germline CDR1 reads SNHLY; CDR2 reads FYNNEI. Trimming stripped 4 bases from V and 5 bases from J, with 11 bases between. This CDR3 region has 13 residues. CDR3 sequence (DNA): TGTGCCAGCAGTGCGGCAGGGATGGAGACCCAGTACTTC. This codes for CASSAAGMETQYF.

The V call is TRBV2, the J call TRBJ2-3; D is unresolved. V shed 8 bases and J shed 1 base, with 7 bases lying between them. CDR1 and CDR2 (germline): SNHLY, FYNNEI. CDR3 length: 12 amino acids. CDR3 loop: CASRLRTDTQYF. CDR3 bases: TGTGCCAGCCGACTTCGCACAGATACGCAGTATTTT.

The rearrangement uses TRBV28 and TRBJ1-2; no clear D gene. V dropped 4 bases and J dropped 4 bases, with 16 bases sitting between them. In germline, CDR1 is MDHEN, CDR2 SYDVKM. This CDR3 is 15 amino acids long. Here the CDR3 reads CASSSGGGATYGYTF. CDR3 nucleotide sequence: TGTGCCAGCAGTTCGGGCGGCGGAGCTACCTATGGCTACACCTTC.

The chain recombines TRBV5-1 with TRBJ2-7; the D call may be TRBD1 or TRBD2 (5 bases each). Trimming removed 4 bases at V and 2 bases at J, with 13 bases between. The germline V gene encodes CDR1 SGHRS and CDR2 YFSETQ. The CDR3 covers 14 residues. CDR3 protein: CASSGGRTTYEQYF. The CDR3, as DNA: TGCGCCAGCAGCGGGGGACGGACCACCTACGAGCAGTACTTC.

The chain uses TRBV29-1 and TRBJ1-2; 7 nucleotides line up with TRBD1. This CDR3 has 13 residues. CDR1 is SQVTM, CDR2 ANQGSEA, per germline. V lost 7 bases, J lost 8 bases, and 13 bases stayed unmatched. Written as DNA, the CDR3 is TGCAGCGCCTCAGCCGGACAGGTCTACGGCTACACCTTC. It specifies CSASAGQVYGYTF.

V and J are TRBV30 and TRBJ1-1, with D hard to call. V gave up 3 bases and J gave up 6 bases, with 20 bases separating them. Germline CDR1 GTSNPN, CDR2 SVGIG (reference sequence). CDR3 length equals 15 residues. CDR3 bases: TGTGCCTGGAGGAGGGAGAAATTGGAAGGACCTGAAGCTTTCTTT. Residues: CAWRREKLEGPEAFF.

Comments on this clone: A junction end diverges from the germline sequence, so it may reflect a read error. CDR3 sequence reads: CASSKAFSGQGKETF. The CDR3 nucleotides read TGTGCCAGCAGTAAAGCGTTCTCGGGACAGGGCAAGGAGACCTTT. The rearrangement links TRBV28 to TRBJ1-1; 9 bases agree with TRBD1. Germline values: CDR1 MDHEN, CDR2 SYDVKM. The CDR3 is 15 residues long.

The CDR3 bases are TGTGCCAGCAGTGCTTACTCTGGGGCCAACGTCCTGACTTTC. It encodes CASSAYSGANVLTF. This chain links TRBV27 with TRBJ2-6, with D uncertain. Trimming stripped 5 bases from V and 0 bases from J, with 5 bases between. This CDR3 is built from 14 residues. CDR1 MNHEY and CDR2 SMNVEV come from the germline V gene (reference sequence).

V is TRBV2 and J is TRBJ2-2, with D perhaps matching TRBD2 (6 bases). This CDR3 is built from 13 residues. CDR1 is SNHLY, CDR2 FYNNEI, per germline. The V gene lost 6 bases and the J gene lost 1 base, with 6 bases spanning the gap. The CDR3 DNA reads as TGTGCCAGCAGGGGGGGGAACACCGGGGAGCTGTTTTTT. Its translation: CASRGGNTGELFF.

The chain links TRBV27 to TRBJ1-2; 9 positions agree with TRBD1. The CDR3 runs 16 residues. Germline CDR1 and CDR2: MNHEY and SMNVEV (reference sequence). V gave up 3 bases and J gave up 1 base; unmatched junction bases: 6. The CDR3, as DNA: TGTGCCAGCAGTTTGGGGACAGGGCGGCTTAACTATGGCTACACCTTC. Translation: CASSLGTGRLNYGYTF.

This clone was picked up one time. The chain employs TRBV9 and TRBJ1-4, with TRBD1 as a possible D gene (6 bases). V was clipped by 4 bases and J by 4 bases, with 14 bases between them. This CDR3 region has 15 residues. Germline CDR1 and CDR2: SGDLS and YYNGEE. The CDR3, as DNA: TGTGCCAGCAGCATCAGGGGTTCGGGTAATGAAAAACTGTTTTTT. It encodes CASSIRGSGNEKLFF.

The count of this clone is one. The rearrangement links TRBV14 to TRBJ2-7; the D gene is possibly TRBD2 (5 bases). The CDR3 totals 15 residues. The ends were cut back, 2 bases at V and 1 base at J, with 12 bases in the middle. Per the germline V gene, CDR1 is SGHDN and CDR2 is FVKESK. In nucleotides, the CDR3 is TGTGCCAGCAGCCAAACGGGGAAGAGGTCCTACGAGCAGTACTTC. Its protein is CASSQTGKRSYEQYF.

The chain carries TRBV9 and TRBJ2-5; TRBD2 aligns across 7 bases. The CDR3 runs to 15 residues. Germline V gene lookup returns CDR1 SGDLS and CDR2 YYNGEE. Losses at the gene ends were 4 bases for V and 1 base for J; bases not matched to a gene: 7. DNA of the CDR3: TGTGCCAGCAGCCTTTGGGGGGGTACCCAAGAGACCCAGTACTTC. This translates into CASSLWGGTQETQYF.

By frequency in the sample, this clone is medium-sized. The chain is built from TRBV2 and TRBJ2-1; TRBD2 agrees at 8 bases. The CDR3 covers 15 residues. V gave up 8 bases and J gave up 6 bases; unmatched junction bases: 12. The germline V gene encodes CDR1 SNHLY and CDR2 FYNNEI. CDR3 loop: CASLVWRGAPNEQFF. CDR3 DNA: TGTGCCAGCCTTGTATGGCGGGGGGCCCCCAATGAGCAGTTCTTC.

The chain couples TRBV27 to TRBJ2-7; D may be TRBD2 (7 bases). The CDR3 contains 16 residues. Germline CDR1 reads MNHEY; CDR2 reads SMNVEV (reference sequence). Trimming pared 2 bases from V and 3 bases from J, leaving 17 bases between. CDR3 region: CASSLTYGGGGYEQYF. The CDR3 DNA reads as TGTGCCAGCAGTTTAACTTACGGGGGAGGGGGCTACGAGCAGTACTTC.

V usage is TRBV6-5 and J usage is TRBJ2-7; D uncertain. V lost 6 bases to trimming and J lost 0 bases, with 12 bases between them. This CDR3 has 14 amino acids. The germline V gene has CDR1 MNHEY and CDR2 SVGAGI. The CDR3 is CASSPVWSSYEQYF. DNA of the CDR3: TGTGCCAGCAGCCCTGTTTGGAGCTCCTACGAGCAGTACTTC.

A few counts support this clone. The chain employs TRBV7-9 and TRBJ2-7, with TRBD2 matching over 8 bases. Losses at the gene ends were 3 bases for V and 6 bases for J; bases not matched to a gene: 13. The CDR3 loop spans 16 amino acids. Germline V gene sequence: CDR1 SEHNR, CDR2 FQNEAQ (reference sequence). DNA of the CDR3: TGTGCCAGCAGCTTCGGATGGGCGGGGGGTTCAGCCGAGCAGTACTTC. Its protein is CASSFGWAGGSAEQYF.

The genes are TRBV7-3 and TRBJ1-1; D remains ambiguous. Germline assignment: CDR1 SGHTA and CDR2 FQGTGA. The CDR3 sequence is 14 residues long. The germline V and J ends were trimmed by 1 base and 1 base, with 7 bases remaining between them. As DNA, the CDR3 is TGTGCCAGCAGCTTAAACGGGGAGAACACTGAAGCTTTCTTT. This sequence encodes CASSLNGENTEAFF.

This chain joins TRBV5-7 and TRBJ2-1, with 12 bases aligning to TRBD2. TRBV5-7 is designated an ORF whose function remains uncertain. CDR3 length: 17 amino acids. V gave up 3 bases and J gave up 4 bases; unmatched junction bases: 8. CDR3 nucleotides: TGTGCCAGCAGCTCGAGACTAGCGGGGGCCCAATACAATGAGCAGTTCTTC. Residues: CASSSRLAGAQYNEQFF.

There are a few counts of this clone. V gene TRBV27 combines with J gene TRBJ1-1, with D perhaps matching TRBD1 (6 bases). Germline V gene sequence: CDR1 MNHEY, CDR2 SMNVEV (reference sequence). Trimming left V 1 base short and J 4 bases short, with 10 bases between. The CDR3 contains 14 residues. The CDR3 reads CASSLWRGFTEAFF. The CDR3 DNA sequence: TGTGCCAGCAGTTTATGGAGGGGGTTCACTGAAGCTTTCTTT.